A selection of T cell receptor beta chains follows, all from one sample in a study of shared clonotypes between healthy human individuals. Sequenced by immunoSEQ multiplex PCR; TCRdb stores in-frame clones only, minus some. The profile covers some 510,000 clones, with about four fifths appearing a single time and 10% to 15% taken by the ten largest. Material: PBMCs. These receptors came from a woman aged 40 to 50 in good health. Some clones in this sample may be carry-over from other donors' samples. CDR3s include the opening cysteine and the closing phenylalanine or tryptophan. The order of the fields is V gene, CDR3 length, J gene, CDR3 protein.

TRBV5-8	15	TRBJ2-7	CASSLPAVKWYEQYF
TRBV28	14	TRBJ2-7	CASTFQGSPYEQYF
TRBV15	15	TRBJ2-1	CATSRAREGFNEQFF
TRBV4-1	19	TRBJ2-3	CASSLWGSGLAGRTDTQYF
TRBV28	13	TRBJ2-5	CASSDRVQETQYF
TRBV5-5	16	TRBJ1-4	CASSLGTGRVAEKLFF
TRBV6-5	15	TRBJ2-1	CASSNEGGTYNEQFF
TRBV2	11	TRBJ2-3	CASSYTDTQYF
TRBV28	13	TRBJ2-7	CASIGGRGYEQYF
TRBV5-4	14	TRBJ1-2	CASSLLRGSYGYTF
TRBV30	13	TRBJ2-7	CAAGLAYIYEQYF
TRBV30	12	TRBJ1-5	CAWSGLGQPQHF
TRBV4-2	15	TRBJ2-5	CASSQDKRGQETQYF
TRBV28	16	TRBJ1-2	CASRSAGLQSAYGYTF
TRBV7-6	15	TRBJ2-2	CASSLLAGSPGELFF
TRBV6-6	14	TRBJ2-7	CASSYWGTSYEQYF
TRBV6-1	10	TRBJ2-1	CASSEALPFF
TRBV5-1	14	TRBJ1-2	CASSLEGRGGGYTF
TRBV5-1	14	TRBJ2-3	CASSLLDYTDTQYF
TRBV7-2	13	TRBJ1-2	CASSPGQNYGYTF
TRBV7-8	21	TRBJ2-1	CASSPPFRGDRGRIGGNEQFF
TRBV28	18	TRBJ2-2	CASSWMGLAGTNTGELFF